Sequencing of this TCR beta chain was carried out in a study of control samples from healthy donors and cancer patients. Using immunoSEQ multiplex PCR, the repertoire was profiled, and TCRdb retains in-frame clones only, with some absent. The data contain tens of thousands of clones, 85% to 95% of them singletons. CDR3 length: 11 amino acids. The germline V gene encodes CDR1 SGHDN and CDR2 FVKESK. V lost 1 base to trimming and J lost 13 bases, with 5 bases between them. The chain uses TRBV14 and TRBJ1-6; weak D call: TRBD1 (5 bases). This receptor was identified in a man aged 25 to 40 in good health. The sample consisted of blood. CDR3: CASSQGGPLHF. The DNA for the CDR3 is TGTGCCAGCAGCCAAGGGGGCCCCCTCCACTTT.